The rows below give T cell receptor beta chains drawn from one sample of a study of CD8 T cells in ankylosing spondylitis. One entry per CDR3 protein results from TCRdb running MiXCR on the 5' RACE reads. The sample includes more than 600,000 distinct CDR3 sequences, roughly 19% of them seen just once. Input material: blood, either unsorted or a sorted T cell fraction (not recorded which). These receptors came from a male donor with ankylosing spondylitis. Each CDR3 is given with its conserved first and last residue. D genes are given only for firm matches. Not all rows give a size; the values are once, few, many and, for expanded clones, a class.

J gene,V gene,clone size,D gene,CDR3 protein,CDR3 DNA
TRBJ2-1,TRBV6-5,.,TRBD2,CASSYSSGTSGGNEQFF,TGTGCCAGCAGTTACTCCTCCGGGACTAGCGGAGGAAATGAGCAGTTCTTC
TRBJ2-1,TRBV10-2,.,.,CASSESKGNEQFF,TGCGCCAGCAGTGAGTCCAAAGGAAACGAGCAGTTCTTC
TRBJ2-3,TRBV11-2,.,.,CASSFNRVDTDTQYF,TGTGCCAGCAGCTTTAACAGGGTGGACACAGATACGCAGTATTTT
TRBJ1-2,TRBV5-5,once,TRBD1,CASSLGTGVPPYGYTF,TGTGCCAGCAGCTTGGGGACAGGGGTCCCCCCCTATGGCTACACCTTC
TRBJ2-4,TRBV2,.,.,CASSEEGARGNIQYF,TGTGCCAGCAGTGAGGAGGGGGCCCGTGGAAACATTCAGTACTTC
TRBJ2-1,TRBV7-2,few,TRBD2,CASRGSGSNEQFF,TGTGCCAGCAGGGGTAGCGGGAGTAATGAGCAGTTCTTC
TRBJ2-5,TRBV30,.,TRBD2,CAWTSGGQETQYF,TGTGCCTGGACTAGCGGGGGCCAAGAGACCCAGTACTTC
TRBJ1-6,TRBV30,.,.,CAWSVQLAGARNSPLHF,TGTGCCTGGAGTGTACAGCTAGCCGGGGCTCGTAATTCACCCCTCCACTTT
TRBJ2-1,TRBV20-1,few,.,CSARVGYSYNEQFF,TGCAGTGCTAGAGTGGGGTACTCCTACAATGAGCAGTTCTTC
TRBJ2-5,TRBV20-1,few,TRBD2,CSASGVTRREFETQYF,TGCAGTGCTAGTGGAGTAACTCGGCGGGAGTTCGAGACCCAGTACTTC
TRBJ2-1,TRBV15,.,.,CATSPHGAYNEQFF,TGTGCCACCAGCCCTCACGGCGCCTACAATGAGCAGTTCTTC
TRBJ2-7,TRBV20-1,.,.,CSARGLAYEQYF,TGCAGTGCTAGAGGACTAGCCTACGAGCAGTACTTC
TRBJ1-1,TRBV11-3,.,TRBD1,CASSLGDRPPSNTEAFF,TGTGCCAGCAGCTTAGGGGACAGGCCACCTTCGAACACTGAAGCTTTCTTT
TRBJ1-4,TRBV20-1,few,.,CSARDAKEKLFF,TGCAGTGCTAGAGATGCGAAGGAAAAACTGTTTTTT
TRBJ2-7,TRBV6-2/TRBV6-3,.,TRBD1,CASSSFGGTGRPYEQYF,TGTGCCAGCAGTTCCTTCGGAGGGACAGGCCGCCCCTACGAGCAGTACTTC
TRBJ1-1,TRBV20-1,.,.,CSALRDGDTEAFF,TGCAGCGCGCTCCGGGACGGAGACACTGAAGCTTTCTTT
TRBJ2-1,TRBV6-1,few,.,CASSRDPRHEQFF,TGTGCCAGCAGCCGCGACCCCCGGCATGAGCAGTTCTTC
TRBJ2-1,TRBV29-1,few,.,CSVQVGYQFF,TGCAGCGTCCAGGTGGGGTATCAGTTCTTC
TRBJ1-1,TRBV2,.,.,CASNVLARNTEAFF,TGTGCCAGCAACGTCCTTGCCAGGAACACTGAAGCTTTCTTT
TRBJ2-1,TRBV9,few,.,CASSVGGLGKDEQFF,TGTGCCAGCAGCGTAGGGGGTCTAGGAAAGGATGAGCAGTTCTTC